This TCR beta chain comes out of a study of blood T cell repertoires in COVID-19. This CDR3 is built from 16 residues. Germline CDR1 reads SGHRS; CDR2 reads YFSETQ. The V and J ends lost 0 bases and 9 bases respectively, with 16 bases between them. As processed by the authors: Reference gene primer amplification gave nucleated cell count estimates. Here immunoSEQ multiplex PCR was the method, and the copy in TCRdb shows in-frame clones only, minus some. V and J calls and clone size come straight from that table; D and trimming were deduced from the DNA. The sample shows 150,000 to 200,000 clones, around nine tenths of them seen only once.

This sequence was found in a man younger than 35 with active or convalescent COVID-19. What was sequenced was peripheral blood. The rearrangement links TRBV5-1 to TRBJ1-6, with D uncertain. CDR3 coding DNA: TGCGCCAGCAGCTTGGAACCGGGTTTGCCGGGTTCACCCCTCCACTTT. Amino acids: CASSLEPGLPGSPLHF.